The 16 T cell receptor beta chains below come from one sample, sequenced in a study of OX40 agonist ivuxolimab in advanced cancers. Sequencing used immunoSEQ multiplex PCR; TCRdb keeps in-frame clones, though not all of them. The data show about 82,000 clones, 91% seen once. This material consisted of CD4+ or CD8+ T cells sorted from blood, taken in a trial of the OX40 agonist ivuxolimab. The receptors were sampled from an adult with an advanced solid tumor such as melanoma, head and neck, liver or kidney cancer.

The CDR3, as DNA: TGTGCCAGCAGTTCTAGAGGAGAGAATGAGCAGTTCTTC. It encodes CASSSRGENEQFF. The V and J genes are TRBV2 and TRBJ2-1; D remains ambiguous. The ends were cut back, 5 bases at V and 7 bases at J, with 12 bases in the middle. Germline loops: CDR1 SNHLY, CDR2 FYNNEI. This CDR3 spans 13 amino acids.

V and J are TRBV5-4 and TRBJ2-7, with D possibly matching TRBD1 (5 bases). The germline V gene encodes CDR1 SGHNT and CDR2 YYREEE (reference sequence). CDR3 size: 15 residues. V lost 0 bases to trimming and J lost 3 bases, with 13 bases between them. In nucleotides, the CDR3 is TGTGCCAGCAGCTTGGGGACACCAGAGGTCTACGAGCAGTACTTC. It yields the protein CASSLGTPEVYEQYF.

V and J are TRBV2 and TRBJ2-3; D ambiguous. Germline V gene lookup returns CDR1 SNHLY and CDR2 FYNNEI. V dropped 2 bases and J dropped 0 bases, with 18 bases sitting between them. The CDR3 consists of 18 residues. CDR3 DNA: TGTGCCAGCAGTGAAAAAGCGCTTCGGTGGGATAGCACAGATACGCAGTATTTT. Translation: CASSEKALRWDSTDTQYF.

This chain uses TRBV18 with TRBJ1-2, with a weak D call TRBD1 (5 bases). Germline V gene data show CDR1 as KGHSH and CDR2 as LQKENI. The V end lost 3 bases, the J end lost 4 bases, and 15 bases lay between the germline ends. CDR3 length: 15 residues. Here the CDR3 reads CASSPPPGRAYGYTF. The CDR3 bases are TGTGCCAGCTCACCGCCCCCAGGGAGGGCCTATGGCTACACCTTC.

The genes are TRBV19 and TRBJ2-5, with unresolved D. The ends were cut back, 3 bases at V and 1 base at J, with 6 bases in the middle. Germline V CDR1 and CDR2: LNHDA, SQIVND (reference sequence). The CDR3 has 13 residues. The CDR3 is CASSMSTQETQYF. As DNA, the CDR3 is TGTGCCAGTAGTATGTCGACCCAAGAGACCCAGTACTTC.

The V gene is TRBV7-2, the J gene TRBJ2-7, with D possibly called TRBD1 or TRBD2 (5 bases each). Trimming took 6 bases from V and 6 from J, leaving 15 bases between them. CDR1 is SGHTA and CDR2 is FQGNSA in the germline V gene. The CDR3 length is 13 residues. This CDR3 reads CASRSGTQGEQYF. CDR3 coding DNA: TGTGCCAGCAGATCCGGGACCCAAGGCGAGCAGTACTTC.

The rearrangement uses TRBV7-2 and TRBJ2-3; D tentatively reads TRBD1 or TRBD2 (5 bases each). Trimming took 4 bases from V and 2 from J, leaving 10 bases between them. Per the germline V gene, CDR1 is SGHTA and CDR2 is FQGNSA. CDR3 size: 14 residues. The CDR3: CASSSHGATDTQYF. In DNA form, the CDR3 reads TGTGCCAGCAGCTCCCACGGGGCCACAGATACGCAGTATTTT.

The gene calls are TRBV30 and TRBJ2-1; 9 bases fit TRBD2. Unmatched junction bases numbered 7, after V lost 2 bases and J lost 2 bases. Per germline, CDR1 GTSNPN and CDR2 SVGIG (reference sequence). The CDR3 loop spans 16 amino acids. The CDR3 coding sequence is TGTGCCTGGAGTCCCCGACTAGCGGCTACCTACAATGAGCAGTTCTTC. Residues: CAWSPRLAATYNEQFF.

The chain joins TRBV9 to TRBJ2-7; D is ambiguous. The V gene lost 1 base and the J gene lost 7 bases, with 18 bases spanning the gap. Per the germline V gene, CDR1 is SGDLS and CDR2 is YYNGEE. This CDR3 region has 15 residues. The CDR3 sequence: CASSVNVAPSEEQYF. The CDR3 nucleotides read TGTGCCAGCAGCGTAAACGTAGCCCCCTCGGAAGAGCAGTACTTC.

V and J are TRBV7-8 and TRBJ2-1, with 9 bases lining up with TRBD2. J lost 6 bases, V lost 1 base, and 10 bases had no gene match. Germline V lookup: CDR1 SGHVS, CDR2 FQNEAQ. The CDR3 has 17 residues. The CDR3: CASSLVLDLAGTNEQFF. For the CDR3, the DNA is TGTGCCAGCAGCTTAGTTTTGGATCTAGCGGGAACCAATGAGCAGTTCTTC. Drawing the rest from reference TRBV7-8 and TRBJ2-1, the complete variable domain is GAGVSQSPRYKVAKRGQDVALRCDPISGHVSLFWYQQALGQGPEFLTYFQNEAQLDKSGLPSDRFFAERPEGSVSTLKIQRTQQEDSAVYLCASSLVLDLAGTNEQFFGPGTRLTVL.

The chain is built from TRBV5-1 and TRBJ2-7, with 11 bases aligning to TRBD2. The CDR3 consists of 15 residues. V lost 4 bases, J lost 3 bases, and 6 bases stayed unmatched. Germline CDR1 and CDR2: SGHRS and YFSETQ. The CDR3 sequence: CASSPGLAVVYEQYF. For the CDR3, the DNA is TGCGCCAGCAGCCCGGGACTAGCGGTTGTCTACGAGCAGTACTTC.

The chain couples TRBV28 to TRBJ2-5, with D hard to call. The J call may be incorrect, as the DNA end agrees better with TRBJ2-7. Germline V lookup: CDR1 MDHEN, CDR2 SYDVKM. The CDR3 has 14 amino acids. The DNA for the CDR3 is TGTGCCAGCATCCAAGCTGGGCCTCCCTACGAGCAGTACTTC. Its translation: CASIQAGPPYEQYF.

This rearrangement joins TRBV7-8 to TRBJ2-1; D possibly matches TRBD1 or TRBD2 (6 bases each). Germline CDR1 is SGHVS and CDR2 is FQNEAQ. Trimming removed 4 bases from V and 8 bases from J, with 9 bases in between. This CDR3 is built from 12 residues. The CDR3 DNA sequence: TGTGCCAGCAGCTGGGGGGCTGATGAGCAGTTCTTC. Translating gives CASSWGADEQFF.

The chain couples TRBV30 to TRBJ2-1; D not certain. V shed 2 bases and J shed 6 bases, with 11 bases lying between them. The CDR3 runs 13 residues. CDR1 is GTSNPN and CDR2 is SVGIG in the germline V gene (reference sequence). The CDR3 loop is CAWSPLRVNEQFF. CDR3 bases: TGTGCCTGGAGTCCGTTAAGGGTCAATGAGCAGTTCTTC.

The J gene is TRBJ2-5, the V gene TRBV19, with 8 bases that match TRBD1. Germline trimming cut 10 bases from V and 3 bases from J; bases unmatched to any gene: 7. The CDR3 contains 13 residues. CDR1 is LNHDA, CDR2 SQIVND, per germline (reference sequence). The chain's CDR3 is CATSSTGEETQYF. CDR3 sequence (DNA): TGTGCCACCTCATCGACAGGGGAAGAGACCCAGTACTTC.

This clone was detected only once. V gene TRBV11-2 combines with J gene TRBJ2-7; either TRBD1 or TRBD2 may supply D (5 bases each). The CDR3 runs 16 residues. V lost 6 bases, J lost 2 bases, and 20 bases lay in between. Per the germline V gene, CDR1 is SGHAT and CDR2 is FQNNGV. CDR3 sequence: CASRHPYRDPPYEQYF. CDR3 DNA sequence: TGTGCCAGCAGGCATCCCTACCGGGACCCTCCCTACGAGCAGTACTTC.